There are a few counts of the clone carrying this T cell receptor (beta chain). The antigen is unknown. Germline V gene lookup returns CDR1 SEHNR and CDR2 FQNEAQ (reference sequence). The CDR3 runs 17 residues. V lost 5 bases to trimming and J lost 4 bases; unmatched junction nucleotides: 13. Cultured CD4+ T-cell DNA underwent Oncomine TCR Beta short-read sequencing. Extraction of genomic DNA was performed on cultured CD4+ T cells. MiXCR was run by TCRdb on the PCR reads, yielding one entry per CDR3 protein. The sample lists 22,000 or so distinct CDR3 sequences, about 31% seen once, with around 10% in the top ten. Indicated time point: late sampling 161 to 241 days after vaccination in a few convalescent patients. Indicated treatment: approximately nine-day PBMC culture with coronavirus spike peptide pools or control peptides (ViraFEST assay). This entry is derived from a study of vaccination and CD4 T cells after COVID-19. Study at large: Post-COVID draws followed diagnosis by a median around 92 days (range 35 to 161). The study collected post-vaccine samples a median around 77 days after dose two, with a range of 14 to 241.

The chain combines TRBV7-9 with TRBJ1-1; TRBD1 aligns across 10 bases. The starting material was CD4+ T cells from blood, cultured in vitro, obtained about 7 months after SARS-CoV-2 vaccination. The receptor's source is a human donor who had recovered from COVID-19. In DNA form, the CDR3 reads TGTGCCAGCAGCCGAACTCCCGGGACAGGGGCCGCCACTGAAGCTTTCTTT. This sequence encodes CASSRTPGTGAATEAFF.